Given below is one T cell receptor (beta chain) in context. Antigen specificity is unknown. These data come from a study of T cells after yellow fever vaccination. Overall study findings and caveats: Highly abundant clonotypes carried over from the bulk population could end up in FACS-sorted repertoires as contaminants. Most primary-vaccination clones reappeared after the booster (about 97% CD4, about 88% CD8).

Generation of TCR cDNA used 5'RACE template switching (which added a universal primer site and UMIs). TCRdb fed the 5' RACE reads into MiXCR, producing one record per CDR3 protein. The top ten hold roughly 43% of the sample, which has 120,000 or so distinct CDR3 sequences, approximately 16% seen once. CDR1 is MGHRA, CDR2 YSYEKL, per germline. The CDR3 totals 15 residues. V was shortened by 0 bases and J by 4 bases, with 12 bases between the two germline ends. The V and J genes are TRBV4-1 and TRBJ1-1; no definite D call. The receptor comes from a young man who received the YFV17D yellow fever vaccine. Here the sequenced sample was CD8+ T cells sorted from PBMCs, taken 5 days after the yellow fever booster vaccination. As DNA, the CDR3 is TGCGCCAGCAGCCAAGAGGGGAGCGCGGCCACTGAAGCTTTCTTT. It yields the protein CASSQEGSAATEAFF.